These 19 T cell receptor beta chains were sequenced from one sample in a study of response to subunit inactivated influenza vaccine. MiXCR was run by TCRdb on the RT-PCR reads, yielding one entry per CDR3 protein. The sample yields 700,000 to 900,000 distinct CDR3 sequences, about 20% seen once. The material sequenced was PBMCs from blood, taken less than 6 days after vaccination. Receptors were obtained from a man between 50 and 59 years old who received an inactivated influenza vaccine.

This clonotype appeared many times. The V gene is TRBV7-2, the J gene TRBJ2-1; 11 nucleotides line up with TRBD2. V gave up 5 bases and J gave up 6 bases; unmatched junction bases: 6. Germline V gene data show CDR1 as SGHTA and CDR2 as FQGNSA. There are 15 residues in the CDR3. In DNA form, the CDR3 reads TGTGCCAGCAGCGCTAGCGGGAGGTTCGGCAATGAGCAGTTCTTC. Residues: CASSASGRFGNEQFF.

V is TRBV20-1 and J is TRBJ1-5; TRBD1 might be the D (5 bases). Germline V gene lookup returns CDR1 DFQATT and CDR2 SNEGSKA (reference sequence). The V end lost 0 bases, the J end lost 7 bases, and 13 bases lay between the germline ends. This CDR3 region has 14 residues. The CDR3 region is CSARDTRGGQPQHF. In DNA, the CDR3 is TGCAGTGCTAGAGATACAAGGGGTGGGCAGCCCCAGCATTTT.

As concerns this clonotype: With a much larger clone just one base away, this may be a read error. This CDR3 is missing its conserved last phenylalanine or tryptophan, likely due to a read error. The chain has TRBV10-1 and TRBJ2-1; 7 bases match TRBD2. The CDR3 covers 15 residues. Looked up from germline, CDR1 is WNHNN and CDR2 is SYGVQD (reference sequence). The V gene end was trimmed by 4 bases and the J gene end by 0 bases; junction bases not matched to a gene: 3. The CDR3 DNA sequence: TGCGCCAGCAGTGCGGGGGGAAGCTCCTACAATGAGCAGTTCTCC. As protein: CASSAGGSSYNEQFS.

The chain is built from TRBV12-3 or TRBV12-4 and TRBJ2-3; 9 bases are shared with TRBD2. The length of the CDR3 is 14 residues. Trimming at V came to 6 bases and at J to 10 bases, leaving 11 bases not matched to a gene. CDR3 amino acids: CASRLLRTSDAQYF. Written as DNA, the CDR3 is TGTGCCAGCAGGTTACTTCGGACTAGCGATGCGCAGTATTTT.

This clonotype was seen more than once but under ten times. This chain connects TRBV7-2 to TRBJ1-1; D gene uncertain. Germline loops: CDR1 SGHTA, CDR2 FQGNSA. The CDR3 runs to 14 residues. Trimming shortened V by 5 bases and J by 1 base, and 11 bases separated the two germline ends. The CDR3 region has the DNA TGTGCCAGCAGCCGCCTTCTTTGGAACACTGAAGCTTTCTTT. This gives the protein CASSRLLWNTEAFF.

The rearrangement joins TRBV6-2 or TRBV6-3 to TRBJ2-1, with D perhaps TRBD1 (6 bases). Germline V gene lookup returns CDR1 MNHEY and CDR2 SVGEGT. The CDR3 has 15 amino acids. V dropped 6 bases and J dropped 0 bases, with 12 bases sitting between them. Here the CDR3 DNA reads TGTGCCAGCAGGGTTGACAGGAGCTCCTACAATGAGCAGTTCTTC. This encodes CASRVDRSSYNEQFF.

The V and J genes are TRBV29-1 and TRBJ2-3, with TRBD1 matching over 9 bases. V shed 8 bases, J shed 6 bases, and the junction held 9 bases outside the gene matches. Germline V gene data show CDR1 as SQVTM and CDR2 as ANQGSEA. The CDR3 is 13 residues long. Here the CDR3 DNA reads TGCAGCTTTGGACAGGGGATGAGGGATACGCAGTATTTT. Translation: CSFGQGMRDTQYF.

This clonotype has more than one count but fewer than ten. The J gene is TRBJ2-1, the V gene TRBV10-3; 15 positions agree with TRBD2. CDR1 ENHRY and CDR2 SYGVKD come from the germline V gene. J lost 8 bases, V lost 6 bases, and 11 bases had no gene match. The CDR3 extends over 17 amino acids. CDR3 coding DNA: TGTGCCATCAGGGGAAGGACTAGCGGGAGGGCCAGGGATGAGCAGTTCTTC. Its protein product is CAIRGRTSGRARDEQFF.

This sequence joins TRBV6-6 and TRBJ1-2; D unclear. CDR1 MNHNY and CDR2 SVGAGI come from the germline V gene (reference sequence). V lost 3 bases and J lost 5, with 10 bases in between. The CDR3 contains 13 residues. The CDR3 sequence is CASSYDPVYGYTF. The CDR3 DNA follows: TGTGCCAGCAGTTATGATCCGGTTTATGGCTACACCTTC.

This clonotype was seen only a few times. The V call is TRBV12-3 or TRBV12-4, the J call TRBJ2-1, with unresolved D. V lost 6 bases and J lost 7, with 19 bases in between. CDR3 size: 15 residues. DNA of the CDR3: TGTGCCAGCAGCCTTTCCCGCGTCAAAGCGAATGAGCAGTTCTTC. Its translation: CASSLSRVKANEQFF.

This clonotype turned up a few times. The V and J genes are TRBV7-9 and TRBJ2-7, with 7 bases lining up with TRBD1. This CDR3 spans 12 amino acids. The germline gives CDR1 SEHNR, CDR2 FQNEAQ (reference sequence). The junction had 8 bases not matched to a gene; V was cut back by 6 bases and J by 9 bases. In nucleotides, the CDR3 is TGTGCCAGCAGTAGGGGGCTGGACTTGCAGTACTTC. Amino acids: CASSRGLDLQYF.

This clonotype was recorded a few times. This chain joins TRBV24-1 and TRBJ2-1, with 14 bases that match TRBD2. This CDR3 comprises 13 residues. Germline-derived CDR1 and CDR2 are KGHDR and SFDVKD. V gave up 9 bases and J gave up 9 bases; unmatched junction bases: 3. CDR3 sequence: CATRGLAGVEQFF. The CDR3 region has the DNA TGTGCCACCCGGGGACTAGCGGGAGTTGAGCAGTTCTTC.

This clonotype was counted only a few times. The genes are TRBV6-2 or TRBV6-3 and TRBJ2-3; the match to TRBD2 covers 12 bases. Germline assignment: CDR1 MNHEY and CDR2 SVGEGT. V lost 6 bases to trimming and J lost 2 bases; unmatched junction nucleotides: 3. The CDR3 is 15 residues long. The CDR3 DNA follows: TGTGCCAGCAGGGGACTAGCGGGCAACACAGATACGCAGTATTTT. The encoded protein is CASRGLAGNTDTQYF.

A few counts support this clonotype. The chain combines TRBV6-1 with TRBJ2-7, with 9 bases that match TRBD1. The trim removed 3 bases at V and 5 bases at J, leaving 8 bases unmatched. The CDR3 totals 15 residues. Germline lookup yields CDR1 MNHNS and CDR2 SASEGT. This CDR3 is CASSDYRDRANEQYF. Here the CDR3 DNA reads TGTGCCAGCAGTGACTACCGGGACAGGGCAAACGAGCAGTACTTC.

The CDR3 DNA reads as TGCAGTGCTACGGGACAGGGGGTCTATCAGCCCCAGCATTTT. This gives the protein CSATGQGVYQPQHF. The chain employs TRBV20-1 and TRBJ1-5, with TRBD1 identical over 11 bases. The CDR3 covers 14 residues. The J segment lost 5 bases and the V segment lost 4 bases, leaving 4 bases of the junction unmatched. Germline lookup yields CDR1 DFQATT and CDR2 SNEGSKA (reference sequence).

This chain uses TRBV5-1 with TRBJ2-3, with D perhaps matching TRBD1 (6 bases). Germline assignment: CDR1 SGHRS and CDR2 YFSETQ. This CDR3 is built from 15 residues. V lost 5 bases and J lost 0, with 13 bases in between. As DNA, the CDR3 is TGCGCCAGCAGGGATGGGGGCCCAAGCACAGATACGCAGTATTTT. Amino acid sequence: CASRDGGPSTDTQYF.

This clonotype appeared many times. An end of the junction does not agree with germline; a read error may underlie this. J is TRBJ2-2 and V is TRBV29-1, with TRBD2 matching over 12 bases. The length of the CDR3 is 15 residues. Germline V gives CDR1 SQVTM, CDR2 ANQGSEA. The CDR3 sequence is CSIEGLAGYGGELFF. CDR3 in DNA: TGCAGCATTGAAGGACTAGCGGGATATGGCGGGGAGCTGTTTTTT.

This clonotype appeared a few times. The chain recombines TRBV19 with TRBJ2-1; 11 nucleotides align to TRBD1. The CDR3 contains 16 residues. Germline CDR1 is LNHDA and CDR2 is SQIVND (reference sequence). V was pared by 4 bases and J by 4 bases, with 6 bases of the junction left unmatched. CDR3 region: CASSKPGTGGYNEQFF. The CDR3 DNA reads TGTGCCAGTAGTAAACCCGGGACAGGGGGTTACAATGAGCAGTTCTTC.

Only one count was recorded for this clonotype. This rearrangement joins TRBV12-3 or TRBV12-4 to TRBJ2-3; D perhaps matches TRBD2 (6 bases). The CDR3 loop spans 17 amino acids. Trimming pared 5 bases from V and 0 bases from J, leaving 18 bases between. CDR3 sequence (DNA): TGTGCCAGCAGTCCGGTGGGGGGATACCTTAGCACAGATACGCAGTATTTT. It is translated as CASSPVGGYLSTDTQYF.